This TCR beta chain was recovered during a study of vaccination and CD4 T cells after COVID-19. About the study: Taking of post-vaccine samples occurred a median 72 days after dose two (range 14 to 241). The cells in question were stimulated using overlapping spike peptides derived from SARS-CoV-2, HCoV-NL63, HCoV-OC43 and HCoV-229E.

Indicated treatment: approximately nine-day PBMC culture with coronavirus spike peptide pools or control peptides (ViraFEST assay). With the Oncomine TCR Beta short-read assay, DNA from cultured CD4+ T cells was sequenced. A single record per CDR3 protein comes from TCRdb applying MiXCR to the PCR reads. Among some 5,000 distinct CDR3 sequences listed, less than 60% were seen once. J gave up 9 bases and V 0 bases, and 12 bases lay outside the gene matches. Looked up from germline, CDR1 is DFQATT and CDR2 is SNEGSKA (reference sequence). The CDR3 is 16 residues long. This clonotype was recorded a few times. Antigen unknown.

The J gene is TRBJ1-5, the V gene TRBV20-1; 9 positions match TRBD1. This TCR was sampled from a human donor who had recovered from COVID-19. Material for sequencing was CD4+ T cells from blood, cultured in vitro. CDR3 DNA sequence: TGCAGTGCTAGAGAGGCCGGGACAGGGTGGTCGTGGCCCCAGCATTTT. It specifies CSAREAGTGWSWPQHF.